This T cell receptor (beta chain) was sequenced for a study of cytomegalovirus exposure and HLA in healthy donors. Overall study findings and caveats: First-cohort TCR clusters were later found to tend to co-occur in the roughly 130 validation repertoires. Most TCR sequences were uncommon, yet certain public TCRs appeared in many donors. Using the classifier, cytomegalovirus status was reportedly diagnosed with high specificity and sensitivity. The study recorded 164 TCR beta chains that were cytomegalovirus-associated.

With regard to this clone: Its antigen is not identified.

Sequencing used immunoSEQ multiplex PCR; TCRdb keeps in-frame clones, though not all of them. The sample lists 55,000 to 75,000 clones, roughly nine tenths occurring once. The CDR3 runs 13 residues. V lost 11 bases to trimming and J lost 4 bases, with 17 bases between them. CDR1 is LNHDA and CDR2 is SQIVND in the germline V gene (reference sequence). The rearrangement joins TRBV19 to TRBJ1-2; D is possibly TRBD1 (5 bases). The TCR comes from a man aged 18 to 29 in good health and CMV-seronegative. The sample was PBMCs. In DNA, the CDR3 is TGTGCCTCTCAAAGGGGAGGGCTCTATGGCTACACCTTC. Translating it yields CASQRGGLYGYTF.